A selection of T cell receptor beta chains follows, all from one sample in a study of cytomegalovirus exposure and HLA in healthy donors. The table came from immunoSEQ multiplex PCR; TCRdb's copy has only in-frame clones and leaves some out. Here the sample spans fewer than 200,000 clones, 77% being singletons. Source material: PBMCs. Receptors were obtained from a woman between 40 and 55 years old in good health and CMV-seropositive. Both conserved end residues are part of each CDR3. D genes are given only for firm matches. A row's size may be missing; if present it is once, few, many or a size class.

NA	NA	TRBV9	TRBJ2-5	TGTGCCAGCAGCTTAGAGGGGGGGCCAGGGACCCAGTACTTC	CASSLEGGPGTQYF
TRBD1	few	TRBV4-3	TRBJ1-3	TGCGCCAGCAGCCAAGCTCAGGGGGCGGGAAACACCATATATTTT	CASSQAQGAGNTIYF
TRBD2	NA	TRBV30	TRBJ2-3	TGTGCCTGGGGGCGGACGGGGGGGCGCACAGATACGCAGTATTTT	CAWGRTGGRTDTQYF
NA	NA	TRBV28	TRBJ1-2	TGTGCCAGCAGTTTAGTAGGACAGCCTAACTATGGCTACACCTTC	CASSLVGQPNYGYTF
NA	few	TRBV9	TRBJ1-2	TGTGCCAGCAGCGTAGAAGGGGAAGGCTACACCTTC	CASSVEGEGYTF
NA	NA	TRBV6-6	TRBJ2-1	TGTGCCAGCAGTTTCTCAGGGGTACAGTTCTTC	CASSFSGVQFF
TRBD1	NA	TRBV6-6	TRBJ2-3	TGTGCCAGCACTCTCTGGGGACAGGGGACAGATACGCAGTATTTT	CASTLWGQGTDTQYF
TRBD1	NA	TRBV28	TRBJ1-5	TGTGCCGCCGGGACAGGCAATCAGCCCCAGCATTTT	CAAGTGNQPQHF
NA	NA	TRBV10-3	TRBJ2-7	TGTGCCATCGGGTCTGGAGGGATCGGGCAGTACTTC	CAIGSGGIGQYF
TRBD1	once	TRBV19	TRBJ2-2	TGTGCCAGTAGTACTCCCGGGACAGGGCGAACCGGGGAGCTGTTTTTT	CASSTPGTGRTGELFF
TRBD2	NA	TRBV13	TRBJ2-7	TGTGCCAGCAGGGGACTAGCGGGAGGGCAATACGAGCAGTACTTC	CASRGLAGGQYEQYF
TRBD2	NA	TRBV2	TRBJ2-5	TGTGCCAGCAGTGTTGGGCTAGCGGGGGGGCAAGAGACCCAGTACTTC	CASSVGLAGGQETQYF
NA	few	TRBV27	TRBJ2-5	TGTGCCAGCAGTTTCACAAGGGGTTACCAAGAGACCCAGTACTTC	CASSFTRGYQETQYF
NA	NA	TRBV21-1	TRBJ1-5	TGTGCCAGCAGCCCCCAGAAGGACACCTCTAGCAATCAGCCCCAGCATTTT	CASSPQKDTSSNQPQHF
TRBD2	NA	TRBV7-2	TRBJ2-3	TGTGCCAGCAGCCAAGGACTAGCGGGGGGGAGTGCAGATACGCAGTATTTT	CASSQGLAGGSADTQYF
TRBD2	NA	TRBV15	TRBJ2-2	TGTGCCACCAGCAGAGGACTAGCACTAAACACCGGGGAGCTGTTTTTT	CATSRGLALNTGELFF
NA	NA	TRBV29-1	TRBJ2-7	TGCAGCGCCTGGGACTCCTCTTACGAGCAGTACTTC	CSAWDSSYEQYF
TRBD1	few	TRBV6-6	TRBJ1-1	TGTGCCAGCAGTTCCCGGGACAGGGGGCTGGTAGCTTTCTTT	CASSSRDRGLVAFF
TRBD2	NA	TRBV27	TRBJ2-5	TGTGCCAGCAGTTTGCGGACTAGCGGGGGGGCAATAGAGACCCAGTACTTC	CASSLRTSGGAIETQYF
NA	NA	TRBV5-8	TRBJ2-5	TGTGCCAGCAGCTCCGGACAGCTACAAGAGACCCAGTACTTC	CASSSGQLQETQYF
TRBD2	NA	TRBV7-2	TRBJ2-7	TGTGCCAGCAGCTTACTACTAGCGGGAGAGGGCGAGCAGTACTTC	CASSLLLAGEGEQYF
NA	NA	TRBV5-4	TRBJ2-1	TGTGCCAGCAGCCCCCCTCCTGGGGCTAGGAATGAGCAGTTCTTC	CASSPPPGARNEQFF
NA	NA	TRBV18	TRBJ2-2	TGTGCATCTGTGGCAGGTCAGGGCCTGAACACCGGGGAGCTGTTTTTT	CASVAGQGLNTGELFF
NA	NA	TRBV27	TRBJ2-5	TGTGCCAGCAGCCCCTCCAGACAGGCCCAAGAGACCCAGTACTTC	CASSPSRQAQETQYF
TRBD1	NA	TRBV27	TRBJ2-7	TGTGCCAGCAGTTTATCTTATACAGGGGCGAGCGAGCAGTACTTC	CASSLSYTGASEQYF
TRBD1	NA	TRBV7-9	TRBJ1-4	TGTGCCAGCAGCCCGGTGACAGGGGTAACTAATGAAAAACTGTTTTTT	CASSPVTGVTNEKLFF
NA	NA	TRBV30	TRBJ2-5	TGTGCCTGGAGTGTAACAAGTGGAGAGACCCAGTACTTC	CAWSVTSGETQYF
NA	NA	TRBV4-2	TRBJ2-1	TGTGCCGGCAGCCAGGGAAGGGGGATCCGGGACGCGGTGGCCAATGAGCAGTTCTTC	CAGSQGRGIRDAVANEQFF
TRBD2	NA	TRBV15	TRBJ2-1	TGTGCCACCAGCAGAGATACCGGGACTAGCGGCAATGAGCAGTTCTTC	CATSRDTGTSGNEQFF
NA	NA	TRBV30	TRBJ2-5	TGTGCCTGGAGTGATAAACTGTCCACTCAAGAGACCCAGTACTTC	CAWSDKLSTQETQYF
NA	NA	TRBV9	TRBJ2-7	TGTGCCAGCAGCGTAGTCCCTAGCTCCTACGAGCAGTACTTC	CASSVVPSSYEQYF
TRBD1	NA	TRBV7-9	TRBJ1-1	TGTGCCAGCAGCTTTCGACAGGGATTGAACACTGAAGCTTTCTTT	CASSFRQGLNTEAFF
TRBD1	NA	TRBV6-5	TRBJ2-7	TGTGCCAGCAGTTACTCCTGGGACAGAAGCGCCTACGAGCAGTACTTC	CASSYSWDRSAYEQYF
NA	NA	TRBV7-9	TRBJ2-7	TGTGCCAGCAGACCTCTGGGGGCCGACGAGCAGTACTTC	CASRPLGADEQYF
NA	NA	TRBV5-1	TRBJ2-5	TGCGCCAGCAGCCCGGGCGACAGTTCGGGCCCACAAGAGACCCAGTACTTC	CASSPGDSSGPQETQYF
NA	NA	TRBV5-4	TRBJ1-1	TGTGCCAGCAGCTTGGGTTTCGGGCAGGGAGGCACTGAAGCTTTCTTT	CASSLGFGQGGTEAFF
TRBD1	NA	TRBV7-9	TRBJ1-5	TGTGCCAGCAGCTTGGGACAGGGGGTAGGACAGCCCCAGCATTTT	CASSLGQGVGQPQHF
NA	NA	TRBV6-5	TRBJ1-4	TGTGCCAGCAGTTACTCGGCCGGAGGAACTAATGAAAAACTGTTTTTT	CASSYSAGGTNEKLFF
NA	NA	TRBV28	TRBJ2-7	TGTGCCAGCAGTTTCCGGGGACTTCCTGGGCACGAGCAGTACTTC	CASSFRGLPGHEQYF
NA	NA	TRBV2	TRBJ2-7	TGTGCCAGCAGGAAGGAACAGGGAGCCTACGAGCAGTACTTC	CASRKEQGAYEQYF
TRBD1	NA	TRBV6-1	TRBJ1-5	TGTGCCAGCAGTGTTGGGACAGCGGGTGGTCAGCCCCAGCATTTT	CASSVGTAGGQPQHF
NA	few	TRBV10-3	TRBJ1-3	TGTGCCATCAGTGAATGGGACACTGGAAACACCATATATTTT	CAISEWDTGNTIYF
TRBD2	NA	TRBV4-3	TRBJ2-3	TGCGCCAGCAGCCAAGAAATCGTTGTTAGCGGGGGAACAGATACGCAGTATTTT	CASSQEIVVSGGTDTQYF
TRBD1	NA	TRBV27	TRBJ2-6	TGTGCCAGCAGTTGGGACAGGGGGCCGTCTGGGGCCAACGTCCTGACTTTC	CASSWDRGPSGANVLTF
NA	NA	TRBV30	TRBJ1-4	TGTGCCTGGAGTCCTCAGGCGGGCGGAAAACTGTTTTTT	CAWSPQAGGKLFF
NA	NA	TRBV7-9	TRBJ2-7	TGTGCCAGCAGCCGTCCCGCCGTCTCCCTAAACGAGCAGTACTTC	CASSRPAVSLNEQYF
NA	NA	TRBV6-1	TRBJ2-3	TGTGCCAGCAGTGAAGCTCGGGGGATCCCGCAGTATTTT	CASSEARGIPQYF
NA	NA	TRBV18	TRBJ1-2	TGTGCCAGCTCACCCGTCGAGGGTAACTATGGCTACACCTTC	CASSPVEGNYGYTF
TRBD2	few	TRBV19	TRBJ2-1	TGTGCCAGTAGTAAGGGAAGGGGGTTTAGCGGGAGTTTCCATGAGCAGTTCTTC	CASSKGRGFSGSFHEQFF
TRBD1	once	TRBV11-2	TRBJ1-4	TGTGCCAGCAGCGGAAGGGACAGAGGTAATGAAAAACTGTTTTTT	CASSGRDRGNEKLFF
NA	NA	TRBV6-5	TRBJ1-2	TGTGCCAGCAGCCCTACAGGGAACTATGGCTACACCTTC	CASSPTGNYGYTF
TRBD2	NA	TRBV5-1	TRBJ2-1	TGCGCCAGCAGCACAAGGACTAGCGTTACTTCAATCAAATACCCCAATGAGCAGTTCTTC	CASSTRTSVTSIKYPNEQFF
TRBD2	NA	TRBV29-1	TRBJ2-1	TGCAGCGTTGCCGGGACTAGCGGGGGCTACAATGAGCAGTTCTTC	CSVAGTSGGYNEQFF
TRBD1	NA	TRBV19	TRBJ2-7	TGTGCCAGTAGTACCCGACAGGGTACCCACGAGCAGTACTTC	CASSTRQGTHEQYF
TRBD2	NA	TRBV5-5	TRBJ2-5	TGTGCCAGCAGCCCAGGACTAGCGGGGACACAAGAGACCCAGTACTTC	CASSPGLAGTQETQYF
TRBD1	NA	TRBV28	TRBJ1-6	TGTGCCAGCAGACCCCTGACAGGGGGCGGGTCGCCCCTCCACTTT	CASRPLTGGGSPLHF
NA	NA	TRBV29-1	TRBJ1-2	TGCAGCGTTGGAGGCAGAGTAGGAGGCTACACCTTC	CSVGGRVGGYTF